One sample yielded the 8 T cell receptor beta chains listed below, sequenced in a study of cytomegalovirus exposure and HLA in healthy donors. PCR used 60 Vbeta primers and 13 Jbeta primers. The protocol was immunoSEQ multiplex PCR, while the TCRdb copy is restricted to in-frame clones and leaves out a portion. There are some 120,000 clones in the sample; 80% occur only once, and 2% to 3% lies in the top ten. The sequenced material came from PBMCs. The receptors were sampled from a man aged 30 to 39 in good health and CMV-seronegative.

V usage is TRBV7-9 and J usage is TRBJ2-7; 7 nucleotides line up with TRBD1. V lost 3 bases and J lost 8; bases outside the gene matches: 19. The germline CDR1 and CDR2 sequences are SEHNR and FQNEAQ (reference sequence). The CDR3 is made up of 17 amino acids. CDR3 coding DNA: TGTGCCAGCAGCTTTCTAGACCCGGGACAGAGATTTACGAAGCAGTACTTC. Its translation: CASSFLDPGQRFTKQYF.

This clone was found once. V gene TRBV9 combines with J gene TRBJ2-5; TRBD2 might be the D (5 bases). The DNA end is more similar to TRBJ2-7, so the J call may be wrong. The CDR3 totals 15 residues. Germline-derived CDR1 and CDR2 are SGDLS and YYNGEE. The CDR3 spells CASSVSGQSSYEQYF. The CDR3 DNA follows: TGTGCCAGCAGCGTAAGCGGCCAAAGTTCCTACGAGCAGTACTTC.

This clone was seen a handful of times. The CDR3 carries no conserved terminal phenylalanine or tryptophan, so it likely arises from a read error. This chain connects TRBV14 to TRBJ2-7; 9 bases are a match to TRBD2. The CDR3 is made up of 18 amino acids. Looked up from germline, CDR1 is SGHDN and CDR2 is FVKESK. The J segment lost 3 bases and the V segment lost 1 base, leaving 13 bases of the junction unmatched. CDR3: CASSQGYDGTSTNYEQYL. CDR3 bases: TGTGCCAGCAGCCAAGGGTATGACGGGACTAGCACCAACTACGAGCAGTACCTC.

In nucleotides, the CDR3 is TGTGCCAGACCATCTAAAAGCTCTGGGGCCAACGTCCTGACTTTC. As protein: CARPSKSSGANVLTF. The chain recombines TRBV19 with TRBJ2-6, with no clear D. The CDR3 contains 15 residues. V lost 9 bases and J 0 bases, leaving 12 bases between the germline ends. CDR1 and CDR2 (germline): LNHDA, SQIVND (reference sequence).

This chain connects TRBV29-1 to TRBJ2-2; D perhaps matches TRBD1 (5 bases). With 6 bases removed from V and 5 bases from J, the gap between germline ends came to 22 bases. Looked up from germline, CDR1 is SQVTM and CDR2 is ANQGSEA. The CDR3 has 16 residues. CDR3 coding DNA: TGCAGCGTCATACGGCCAGGGTTATTAGGAACCGGGGAGCTGTTTTTT. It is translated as CSVIRPGLLGTGELFF.

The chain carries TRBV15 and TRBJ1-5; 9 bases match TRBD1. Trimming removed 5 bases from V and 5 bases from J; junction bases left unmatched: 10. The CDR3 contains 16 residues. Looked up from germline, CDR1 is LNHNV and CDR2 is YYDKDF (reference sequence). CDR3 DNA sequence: TGTGCCACCAGCGAGTTACAGGGGGCGCGTGATCAGCCCCAGCATTTT. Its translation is CATSELQGARDQPQHF.

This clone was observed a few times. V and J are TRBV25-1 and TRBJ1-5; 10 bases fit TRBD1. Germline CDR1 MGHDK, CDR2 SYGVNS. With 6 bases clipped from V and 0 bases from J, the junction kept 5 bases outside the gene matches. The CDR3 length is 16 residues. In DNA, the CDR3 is TGTGCCAGCAGCGGGACAGGGGTGTATAGCAATCAGCCCCAGCATTTT. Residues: CASSGTGVYSNQPQHF.

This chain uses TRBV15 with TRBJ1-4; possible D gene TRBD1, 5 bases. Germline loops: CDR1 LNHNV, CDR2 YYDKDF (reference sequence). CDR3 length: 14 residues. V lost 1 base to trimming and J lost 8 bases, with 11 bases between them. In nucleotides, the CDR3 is TGTGCCACCAGCAGAGGCAGGGTACGGGAAAAACTGTTTTTT. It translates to CATSRGRVREKLFF.